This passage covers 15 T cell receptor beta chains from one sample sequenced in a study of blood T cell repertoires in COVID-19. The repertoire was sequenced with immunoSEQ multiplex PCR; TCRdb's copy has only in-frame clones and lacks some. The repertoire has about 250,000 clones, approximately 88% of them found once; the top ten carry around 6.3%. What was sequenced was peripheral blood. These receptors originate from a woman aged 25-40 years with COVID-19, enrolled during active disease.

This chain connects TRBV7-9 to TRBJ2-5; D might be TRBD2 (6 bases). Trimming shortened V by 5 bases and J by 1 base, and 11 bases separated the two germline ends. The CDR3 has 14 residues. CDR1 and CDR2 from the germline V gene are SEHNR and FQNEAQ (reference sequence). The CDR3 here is CASSRTIRQETQYF. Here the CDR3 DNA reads TGTGCCAGCAGCCGGACTATTCGCCAAGAGACCCAGTACTTC.

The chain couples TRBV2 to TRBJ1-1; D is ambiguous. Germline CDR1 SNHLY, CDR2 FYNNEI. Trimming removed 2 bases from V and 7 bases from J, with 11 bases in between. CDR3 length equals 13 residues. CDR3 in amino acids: CASSERGQGEAFF. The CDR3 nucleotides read TGTGCCAGCAGTGAACGAGGTCAAGGTGAAGCTTTCTTT.

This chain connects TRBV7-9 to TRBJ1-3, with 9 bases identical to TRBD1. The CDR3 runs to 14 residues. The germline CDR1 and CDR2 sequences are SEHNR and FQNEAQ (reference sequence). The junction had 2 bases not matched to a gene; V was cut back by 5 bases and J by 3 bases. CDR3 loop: CASSRTGVGNTIYF. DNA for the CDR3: TGTGCCAGCAGCCGGACAGGGGTTGGAAACACCATATATTTT. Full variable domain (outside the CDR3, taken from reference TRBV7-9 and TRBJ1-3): DTGVSQNPRHKITKRGQNVTFRCDPISEHNRLYWYRQTLGQGPEFLTYFQNEAQLEKSRLLSDRFSAERPKGSFSTLEIQRTEQGDSAMYLCASSRTGVGNTIYFGEGSWLTVV.

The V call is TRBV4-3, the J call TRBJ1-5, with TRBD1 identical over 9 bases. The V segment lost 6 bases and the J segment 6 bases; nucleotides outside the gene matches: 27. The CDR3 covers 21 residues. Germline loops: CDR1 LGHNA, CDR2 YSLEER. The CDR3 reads CASRTSTGPGGWTGVGQPQHF. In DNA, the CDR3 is TGCGCCAGCAGGACTAGCACCGGCCCAGGGGGGTGGACAGGGGTTGGTCAGCCCCAGCATTTT.

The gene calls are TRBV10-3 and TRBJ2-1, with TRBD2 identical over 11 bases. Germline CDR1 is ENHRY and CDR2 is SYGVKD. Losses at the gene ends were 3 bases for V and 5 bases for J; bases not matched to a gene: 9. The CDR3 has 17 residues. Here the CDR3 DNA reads TGTGCCATCAGTGAACTAGCGGGAGACGTCCGGGACAATGAGCAGTTCTTC. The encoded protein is CAISELAGDVRDNEQFF.

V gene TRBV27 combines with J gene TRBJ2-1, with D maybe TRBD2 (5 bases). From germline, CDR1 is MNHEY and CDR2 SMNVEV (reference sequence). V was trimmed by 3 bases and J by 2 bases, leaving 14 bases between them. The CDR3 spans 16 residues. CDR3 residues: CASSFSSGETYNEQFF. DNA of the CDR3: TGTGCCAGCAGTTTTTCGAGCGGAGAAACCTACAATGAGCAGTTCTTC.

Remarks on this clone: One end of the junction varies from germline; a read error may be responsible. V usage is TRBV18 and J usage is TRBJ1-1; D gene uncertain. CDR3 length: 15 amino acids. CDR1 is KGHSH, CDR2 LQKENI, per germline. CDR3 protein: CASSPRAQLNTEAFF. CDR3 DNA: TGTGCCAGCTCGCCACGGGCCCAATTAAACACTGAAGCTTTCTTT.

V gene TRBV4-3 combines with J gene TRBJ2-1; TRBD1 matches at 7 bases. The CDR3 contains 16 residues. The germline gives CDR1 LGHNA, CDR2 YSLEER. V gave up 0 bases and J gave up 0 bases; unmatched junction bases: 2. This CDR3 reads CASSQDGQASYNEQFF. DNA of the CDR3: TGCGCCAGCAGCCAAGATGGACAGGCCTCCTACAATGAGCAGTTCTTC.

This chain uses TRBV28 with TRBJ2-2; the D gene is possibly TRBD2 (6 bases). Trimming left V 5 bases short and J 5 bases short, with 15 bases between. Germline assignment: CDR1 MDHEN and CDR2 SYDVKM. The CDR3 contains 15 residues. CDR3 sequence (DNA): TGTGCCAGCAGTGCAGCCCTCCGGGGGACCGGGGAGCTGTTTTTT. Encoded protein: CASSAALRGTGELFF.

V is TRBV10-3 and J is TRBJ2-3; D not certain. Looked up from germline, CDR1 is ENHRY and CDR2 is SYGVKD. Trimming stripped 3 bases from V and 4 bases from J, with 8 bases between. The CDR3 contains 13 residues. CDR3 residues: CAISDGASDTQYF. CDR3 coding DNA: TGTGCCATCAGTGACGGAGCGTCAGATACGCAGTATTTT.

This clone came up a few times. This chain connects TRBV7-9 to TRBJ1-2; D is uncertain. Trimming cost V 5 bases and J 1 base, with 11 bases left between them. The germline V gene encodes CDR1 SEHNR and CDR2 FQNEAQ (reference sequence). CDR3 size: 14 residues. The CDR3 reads CASSRDIHNYGYTF. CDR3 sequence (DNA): TGTGCCAGCAGCCGAGACATTCATAACTATGGCTACACCTTC.

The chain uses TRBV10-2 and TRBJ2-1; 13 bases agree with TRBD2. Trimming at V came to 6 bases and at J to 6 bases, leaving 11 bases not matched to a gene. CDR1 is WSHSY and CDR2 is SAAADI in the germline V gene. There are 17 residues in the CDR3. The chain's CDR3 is CASRDPTTSGGANEQFF. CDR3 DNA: TGCGCCAGCAGGGACCCCACTACTAGCGGGGGGGCCAATGAGCAGTTCTTC.

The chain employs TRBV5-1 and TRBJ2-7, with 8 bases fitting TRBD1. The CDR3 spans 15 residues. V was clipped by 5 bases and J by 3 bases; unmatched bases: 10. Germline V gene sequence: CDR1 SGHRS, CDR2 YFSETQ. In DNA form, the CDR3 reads TGCGCCAGCAGTCCGACAGGGGCCAGCTTCTACGAGCAGTACGTC. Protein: CASSPTGASFYEQYV.

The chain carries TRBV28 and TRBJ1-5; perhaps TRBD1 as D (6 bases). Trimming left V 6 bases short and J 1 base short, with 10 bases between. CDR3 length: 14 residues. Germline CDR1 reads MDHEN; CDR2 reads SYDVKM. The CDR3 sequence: CASSGTPSNQPQHF. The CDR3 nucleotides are TGTGCCAGCAGCGGGACACCAAGCAATCAGCCCCAGCATTTT. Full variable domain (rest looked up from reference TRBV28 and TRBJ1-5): DVKVTQSSRYLVKRTGEKVFLECVQDMDHENMFWYRQDPGLGLRLIYFSYDVKMKEKGDIPEGYSVSREKKERFSLILESASTNQTSMYLCASSGTPSNQPQHFGDGTRLSIL.

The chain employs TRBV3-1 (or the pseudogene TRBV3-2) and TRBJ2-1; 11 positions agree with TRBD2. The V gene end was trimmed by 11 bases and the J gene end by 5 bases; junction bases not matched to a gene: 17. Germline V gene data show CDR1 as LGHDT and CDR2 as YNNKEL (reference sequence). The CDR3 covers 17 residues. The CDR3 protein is CAPGASGRIQGDNEQFF. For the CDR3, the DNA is TGTGCCCCCGGGGCTAGCGGGAGGATACAAGGGGACAATGAGCAGTTCTTC.